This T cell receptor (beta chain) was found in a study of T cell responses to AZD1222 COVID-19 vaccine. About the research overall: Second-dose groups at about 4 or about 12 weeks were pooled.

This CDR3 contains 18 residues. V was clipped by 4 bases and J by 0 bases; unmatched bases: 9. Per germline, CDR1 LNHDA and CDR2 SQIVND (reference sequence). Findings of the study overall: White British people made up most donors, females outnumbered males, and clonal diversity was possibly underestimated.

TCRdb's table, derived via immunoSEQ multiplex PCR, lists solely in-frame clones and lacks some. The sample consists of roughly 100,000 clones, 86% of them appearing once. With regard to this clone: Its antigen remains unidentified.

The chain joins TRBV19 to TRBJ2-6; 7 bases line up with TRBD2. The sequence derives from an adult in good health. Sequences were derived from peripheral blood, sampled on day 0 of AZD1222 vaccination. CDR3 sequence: CASSTPTGEGSGANVLTF. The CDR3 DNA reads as TGTGCCAGTAGTACCCCGACCGGGGAGGGCTCTGGGGCCAACGTCCTGACTTTC.